The rows below give T cell receptor beta chains drawn from one sample of a study of cytomegalovirus exposure and HLA in healthy donors. The method was immunoSEQ multiplex PCR; TCRdb's version includes in-frame clones alone and lacks a portion of them. The table has 95,000 to 130,000 clones, approximately 80% seen once. Material: PBMCs. The receptors stem from a woman in her 30s in good health and CMV-seronegative. The CDR3 runs from the conserved cysteine through the conserved F or W. Fields, in order: J gene, clone size, V gene, D gene, CDR3 protein, CDR3 DNA. A D gene is named only where the DNA matches it firmly. Clone size is given for some rows only: seen once, a few or many times, or a class if the clone is expanded.

J gene: TRBJ1-4; clone size: NA; V gene: TRBV2; D gene: TRBD1; CDR3 protein: CASSPTGVIEKLFF; CDR3 DNA: TGTGCCAGCAGCCCGACAGGGGTTATAGAAAAACTGTTTTTT
J gene: TRBJ2-4; clone size: NA; V gene: TRBV2; D gene: TRBD2; CDR3 protein: CASTGLATRVAKNIQYF; CDR3 DNA: TGTGCCAGCACAGGACTAGCGACCCGGGTAGCCAAAAACATTCAGTACTTC
J gene: TRBJ2-1; clone size: NA; V gene: TRBV5-1; D gene: NA; CDR3 protein: CASSLGGAGYNEQFF; CDR3 DNA: TGCGCCAGCAGCTTGGGTGGCGCGGGATACAATGAGCAGTTCTTC
J gene: TRBJ2-7; clone size: NA; V gene: TRBV7-9; D gene: NA; CDR3 protein: CASSFPTYEQYF; CDR3 DNA: TGTGCCAGCAGCTTTCCAACCTACGAGCAGTACTTC
J gene: TRBJ1-4; clone size: few; V gene: TRBV18; D gene: NA; CDR3 protein: CASSPRVGEANEKLFF; CDR3 DNA: TGTGCCAGCTCACCACGTGTCGGGGAAGCTAATGAAAAACTGTTTTTT
J gene: TRBJ1-5; clone size: NA; V gene: TRBV30; D gene: TRBD1; CDR3 protein: CAWSTGDSNQPQHF; CDR3 DNA: TGTGCCTGGTCGACAGGGGATAGCAATCAGCCCCAGCATTTT
J gene: TRBJ1-6; clone size: NA; V gene: TRBV28; D gene: NA; CDR3 protein: CASSSPGQYSPLHF; CDR3 DNA: TGTGCCAGCAGTTCCCCGGGACAATATTCACCCCTCCACTTT
J gene: TRBJ2-3; clone size: once; V gene: TRBV6-5; D gene: TRBD2; CDR3 protein: CASSYGLAGDRTQYF; CDR3 DNA: TGTGCCAGCAGTTACGGGCTAGCGGGGGATAGAACGCAGTATTTT
J gene: TRBJ2-7; clone size: NA; V gene: TRBV7-9; D gene: NA; CDR3 protein: CASSFGADYEQYF; CDR3 DNA: TGTGCCAGCAGCTTTGGGGCTGACTACGAGCAGTACTTC
J gene: TRBJ2-3; clone size: NA; V gene: TRBV5-4; D gene: NA; CDR3 protein: CASSLGSTDTQYF; CDR3 DNA: TGTGCCAGCAGCCTCGGGAGCACAGATACGCAGTATTTT
J gene: TRBJ2-3; clone size: NA; V gene: TRBV5-1; D gene: NA; CDR3 protein: CASSLSASGTDTQYF; CDR3 DNA: TGCGCCAGCAGTTTAAGCGCGTCCGGCACAGATACGCAGTATTTT
J gene: TRBJ2-2; clone size: NA; V gene: TRBV25-1; D gene: TRBD1; CDR3 protein: CASSDRGLVGELFF; CDR3 DNA: TGTGCCAGCAGTGACAGGGGGCTAGTCGGGGAGCTGTTTTTT
J gene: TRBJ1-4; clone size: NA; V gene: TRBV28; D gene: NA; CDR3 protein: CASAGDQTNEKLFF; CDR3 DNA: TGTGCGTCGGCAGGCGACCAAACTAATGAAAAACTGTTTTTT
J gene: TRBJ2-7; clone size: NA; V gene: TRBV7-9; D gene: TRBD2; CDR3 protein: CASSLGTRVYEQYF; CDR3 DNA: TGTGCCAGCAGCTTAGGGACTAGGGTCTACGAGCAGTACTTC
J gene: TRBJ2-5; clone size: NA; V gene: TRBV7-2; D gene: TRBD2; CDR3 protein: CASSLGLAGGTQETQYF; CDR3 DNA: TGTGCCAGCAGCTTAGGACTAGCGGGGGGGACCCAAGAGACCCAGTACTTC
J gene: TRBJ2-1; clone size: NA; V gene: TRBV5-6; D gene: NA; CDR3 protein: CASSLGLVDDEQFF; CDR3 DNA: TGTGCCAGCAGCTTGGGACTAGTTGACGATGAGCAGTTCTTC
J gene: TRBJ2-1; clone size: NA; V gene: TRBV9; D gene: NA; CDR3 protein: CASSLEAGLYNEQFF; CDR3 DNA: TGTGCCAGCAGCCTCGAGGCGGGTCTGTACAATGAGCAGTTCTTC
J gene: TRBJ1-1; clone size: NA; V gene: TRBV7-9; D gene: TRBD1; CDR3 protein: CASSRNQQGWAFF; CDR3 DNA: TGTGCCAGCAGCCGTAATCAACAGGGGTGGGCTTTCTTT
J gene: TRBJ2-5; clone size: once; V gene: TRBV9; D gene: NA; CDR3 protein: CASSGGETQYF; CDR3 DNA: TGTGCCAGCAGTGGCGGAGAGACCCAGTACTTC
J gene: TRBJ2-5; clone size: NA; V gene: TRBV6-1; D gene: NA; CDR3 protein: CASSDEGTGSGMETQYF; CDR3 DNA: TGTGCCAGCAGTGATGAGGGCACAGGGAGCGGGATGGAGACCCAGTACTTC
J gene: TRBJ1-3; clone size: NA; V gene: TRBV6-5; D gene: NA; CDR3 protein: CASSYSTAGNTIYF; CDR3 DNA: TGTGCCAGCAGTTACTCTACAGCTGGAAACACCATATATTTT
J gene: TRBJ2-7; clone size: few; V gene: TRBV4-1; D gene: TRBD2; CDR3 protein: CASSQGGLAGGLGEQYF; CDR3 DNA: TGCGCCAGCAGCCAAGGGGGACTAGCGGGAGGGCTGGGGGAGCAGTACTTC
J gene: TRBJ2-5; clone size: NA; V gene: TRBV6-5; D gene: NA; CDR3 protein: CASSYVGRQETQYF; CDR3 DNA: TGTGCCAGCAGTTACGTCGGGAGACAAGAGACCCAGTACTTC
J gene: TRBJ2-2; clone size: NA; V gene: TRBV27; D gene: TRBD1; CDR3 protein: CASEGQGSPGELFF; CDR3 DNA: TGTGCCAGCGAGGGACAGGGTTCACCCGGGGAGCTGTTTTTT
J gene: TRBJ1-5; clone size: once; V gene: TRBV9; D gene: TRBD1; CDR3 protein: CASSVGQGGNQPQHF; CDR3 DNA: TGTGCCAGCAGCGTAGGTCAGGGGGGCAATCAGCCCCAGCATTTT
J gene: TRBJ2-7; clone size: NA; V gene: TRBV11-2; D gene: TRBD2; CDR3 protein: CASSPLGATSGGYEQYF; CDR3 DNA: TGTGCCAGCAGCCCCCTCGGGGCGACTAGCGGGGGGTACGAGCAGTACTTC
J gene: TRBJ2-2; clone size: NA; V gene: TRBV11-2; D gene: NA; CDR3 protein: CASSPGAVNTGELFF; CDR3 DNA: TGTGCCAGCAGCCCTGGGGCGGTGAACACCGGGGAGCTGTTTTTT
J gene: TRBJ2-7; clone size: NA; V gene: TRBV28; D gene: TRBD1; CDR3 protein: CASSPVDRALYEQYF; CDR3 DNA: TGTGCCAGCAGTCCGGTGGACAGGGCTTTATACGAGCAGTACTTC
J gene: TRBJ2-6; clone size: NA; V gene: TRBV21-1; D gene: NA; CDR3 protein: CASSIRRVSGGANVLTF; CDR3 DNA: TGTGCCAGCAGCATCAGGAGGGTATCGGGTGGGGCCAACGTCCTGACTTTC
J gene: TRBJ2-7; clone size: NA; V gene: TRBV4-3; D gene: NA; CDR3 protein: CASSHGAAYEQYF; CDR3 DNA: TGCGCCAGCAGCCATGGGGCAGCGTACGAGCAGTACTTC
J gene: TRBJ2-7; clone size: NA; V gene: TRBV28; D gene: TRBD1; CDR3 protein: CASRGRYRGQVEQYF; CDR3 DNA: TGTGCCAGCAGAGGGCGCTACAGGGGGCAGGTCGAGCAGTACTTC
J gene: TRBJ2-3; clone size: NA; V gene: TRBV5-1; D gene: NA; CDR3 protein: CASSLSTDNTDTQYF; CDR3 DNA: TGCGCCAGCAGTTTATCTACCGATAACACAGATACGCAGTATTTT
J gene: TRBJ2-1; clone size: NA; V gene: TRBV5-1; D gene: TRBD2; CDR3 protein: CASSLLLAGDNEQFF; CDR3 DNA: TGCGCCAGCAGCTTGCTCCTAGCGGGAGACAATGAGCAGTTCTTC
J gene: TRBJ2-7; clone size: NA; V gene: TRBV11-2; D gene: TRBD1; CDR3 protein: CASSLVGTGYEQYF; CDR3 DNA: TGTGCCAGCAGCTTAGTCGGGACAGGCTACGAGCAGTACTTC
J gene: TRBJ1-4; clone size: NA; V gene: TRBV5-1; D gene: NA; CDR3 protein: CASSLVGFTGTNEKLFF; CDR3 DNA: TGCGCCAGCAGCTTGGTTGGGTTTACGGGAACTAATGAAAAACTGTTTTTT
J gene: TRBJ1-4; clone size: NA; V gene: TRBV5-8; D gene: TRBD1; CDR3 protein: CASSNRDRDEKLFF; CDR3 DNA: TGTGCCAGCAGCAACCGGGACAGGGATGAAAAACTGTTTTTT
J gene: TRBJ2-5; clone size: NA; V gene: TRBV18; D gene: NA; CDR3 protein: CASSPLRQTQYF; CDR3 DNA: TGTGCCAGCTCACCTCTGAGGCAGACCCAGTACTTC
J gene: TRBJ2-1; clone size: NA; V gene: TRBV7-6; D gene: TRBD1; CDR3 protein: CASSLVSRMGTGFGEQFF; CDR3 DNA: TGTGCCAGCAGCTTAGTTAGTCGGATGGGGACAGGGTTTGGGGAGCAGTTCTTC
J gene: TRBJ2-2; clone size: NA; V gene: TRBV11-3; D gene: NA; CDR3 protein: CASSLGYNVNTGELFF; CDR3 DNA: TGTGCCAGCAGCTTAGGATACAACGTGAACACCGGGGAGCTGTTTTTT
J gene: TRBJ2-6; clone size: NA; V gene: TRBV19; D gene: NA; CDR3 protein: CASSRGEGANVLTF; CDR3 DNA: TGTGCCAGTAGTAGGGGGGAAGGGGCCAACGTCCTGACTTTC
J gene: TRBJ1-2; clone size: NA; V gene: TRBV28; D gene: NA; CDR3 protein: CASSGGRINYGYTF; CDR3 DNA: TGTGCCAGCAGCGGGGGACGGATTAACTATGGCTACACCTTC
J gene: TRBJ2-7; clone size: NA; V gene: TRBV27; D gene: TRBD2; CDR3 protein: CASSLSGLGFYEQYF; CDR3 DNA: TGTGCCAGCAGTTTATCGGGACTAGGATTCTACGAGCAGTACTTC
J gene: TRBJ2-5; clone size: NA; V gene: TRBV7-9; D gene: TRBD2; CDR3 protein: CASSLPLAVQETQYF; CDR3 DNA: TGTGCCAGCAGCTTACCCCTAGCGGTTCAAGAGACCCAGTACTTC
J gene: TRBJ2-3; clone size: NA; V gene: TRBV11-2; D gene: NA; CDR3 protein: CASSLDQRTAGTDTQYF; CDR3 DNA: TGTGCCAGCAGCTTAGATCAGCGGACAGCTGGCACAGATACGCAGTATTTT
J gene: TRBJ2-7; clone size: NA; V gene: TRBV23-1; D gene: NA; CDR3 protein: CASSRVDRYYEQYF; CDR3 DNA: TGCGCCAGCAGTCGCGTTGACAGGTACTACGAGCAGTACTTC
J gene: TRBJ1-2; clone size: NA; V gene: TRBV2; D gene: NA; CDR3 protein: CASRGGTNYGYTF; CDR3 DNA: TGTGCCAGCAGGGGAGGGACTAACTATGGCTACACCTTC
J gene: TRBJ2-7; clone size: NA; V gene: TRBV2; D gene: TRBD2; CDR3 protein: CASRSRLAGYEQYF; CDR3 DNA: TGTGCCAGCAGGTCCAGACTAGCGGGCTACGAGCAGTACTTC
J gene: TRBJ2-4; clone size: once; V gene: TRBV5-1; D gene: TRBD1; CDR3 protein: CASSLDQGKTGGQYF; CDR3 DNA: TGCGCCAGCAGCTTGGATCAGGGGAAGACAGGGGGTCAGTACTTC
J gene: TRBJ2-5; clone size: once; V gene: TRBV6-4; D gene: TRBD1; CDR3 protein: CASTRGQPQETQYF; CDR3 DNA: TGTGCCAGCACTCGGGGACAGCCCCAAGAGACCCAGTACTTC
J gene: TRBJ2-1; clone size: NA; V gene: TRBV18; D gene: TRBD1; CDR3 protein: CASSTTGTGYNEQFF; CDR3 DNA: TGTGCCAGCTCGACCACCGGGACAGGGTACAATGAGCAGTTCTTC
J gene: TRBJ2-1; clone size: NA; V gene: TRBV10-3; D gene: NA; CDR3 protein: CAISESVSENEQFF; CDR3 DNA: TGTGCCATCAGTGAGTCGGTAAGCGAGAATGAGCAGTTCTTC
J gene: TRBJ2-7; clone size: NA; V gene: TRBV4-3; D gene: NA; CDR3 protein: CASSQDYGVGEQYF; CDR3 DNA: TGCGCCAGCAGCCAAGATTACGGGGTAGGCGAGCAGTACTTC
J gene: TRBJ2-5; clone size: NA; V gene: TRBV5-4; D gene: TRBD2; CDR3 protein: CASALGGSDAETQYF; CDR3 DNA: TGTGCCAGCGCCTTGGGCGGGAGCGACGCAGAGACCCAGTACTTC
J gene: TRBJ2-3; clone size: NA; V gene: TRBV7-8; D gene: TRBD2; CDR3 protein: CASSLARLAGTSTDTQYF; CDR3 DNA: TGTGCCAGCAGCTTAGCGAGACTAGCTGGGACTAGCACAGATACGCAGTATTTT
J gene: TRBJ2-2; clone size: NA; V gene: TRBV5-1; D gene: TRBD2; CDR3 protein: CASSSRTSGLTTGELFF; CDR3 DNA: TGCGCCAGCAGCTCGCGGACTAGCGGACTAACAACCGGGGAGCTGTTTTTT
J gene: TRBJ1-1; clone size: NA; V gene: TRBV10-3; D gene: TRBD1; CDR3 protein: CALRQGMNTEAFF; CDR3 DNA: TGTGCCCTACGACAGGGCATGAACACTGAAGCTTTCTTT
J gene: TRBJ2-7; clone size: NA; V gene: TRBV5-4; D gene: NA; CDR3 protein: CASSLVFGEQYF; CDR3 DNA: TGTGCCAGCAGCTTGGTCTTCGGCGAGCAGTACTTC
J gene: TRBJ2-7; clone size: NA; V gene: TRBV28; D gene: NA; CDR3 protein: CASSGPYRERTYEQYF; CDR3 DNA: TGTGCCAGCAGTGGACCCTACCGGGAGCGAACCTACGAGCAGTACTTC
J gene: TRBJ2-5; clone size: NA; V gene: TRBV18; D gene: TRBD2; CDR3 protein: CASSPYGLAGVETQYF; CDR3 DNA: TGTGCCAGCTCACCATATGGACTAGCGGGAGTTGAGACCCAGTACTTC
J gene: TRBJ2-7; clone size: NA; V gene: TRBV23-1; D gene: NA; CDR3 protein: CASSGSGSIYEQYF; CDR3 DNA: TGCGCCAGCAGTGGAAGCGGGTCTATCTACGAGCAGTACTTC